This TCR beta chain was sequenced in a study of response to subunit inactivated influenza vaccine. Notes on the study in general: Authors suggested few new T cells are recruited by each seasonal influenza vaccination.

There are 12 residues in the CDR3. This clonotype showed up just a few times. Its antigen remains unknown. TCRdb reprocessed the RT-PCR reads via MiXCR and lists one record per CDR3 protein. The repertoire holds 600,000 to 850,000 distinct CDR3 sequences, with around 15% as singletons. The chain combines TRBV21-1 with TRBJ1-2. TRBV21-1 corresponds to a pseudogene. The sequence was obtained from a man aged 45 to 65 who received an inactivated influenza vaccine. The source was PBMCs from blood, collected about 14 days before vaccination. CDR3 residues: CASSPKKGGYTF. The CDR3 region has the DNA TGTGCCAGCAGCCCAAAGAAGGGTGGCTACACCTTC.